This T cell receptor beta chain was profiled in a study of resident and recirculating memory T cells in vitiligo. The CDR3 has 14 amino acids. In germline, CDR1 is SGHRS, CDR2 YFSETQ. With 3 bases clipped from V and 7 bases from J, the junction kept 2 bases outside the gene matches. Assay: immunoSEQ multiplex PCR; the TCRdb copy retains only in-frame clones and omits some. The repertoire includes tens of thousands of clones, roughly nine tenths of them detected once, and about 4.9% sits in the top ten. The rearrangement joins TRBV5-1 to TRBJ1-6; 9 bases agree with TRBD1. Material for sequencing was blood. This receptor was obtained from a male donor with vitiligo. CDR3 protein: CASSSGQGNSPLHF. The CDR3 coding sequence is TGCGCCAGCAGCTCGGGACAGGGAAATTCACCCCTCCACTTT.